This is a list of T cell receptor beta chains from one sample in a study of cytomegalovirus exposure and HLA in healthy donors. TCRdb's copy holds only in-frame clones and misses some; the assay was immunoSEQ multiplex PCR. The sample is made up of about 75,000 clones, and the top ten hold 2.5% to 3% of it. The sample taken for sequencing was PBMCs. Receptors originate from a man aged 35-49 years in good health and CMV-seronegative. CDR3s include the opening cysteine and the closing phenylalanine or tryptophan. Fields, in order: V gene, J gene, D gene, CDR3 protein, CDR3 DNA. D genes are given only for firm matches.

v_call: TRBV19
j_call: TRBJ2-7
d_call: TRBD2
cdr3_aa: CASSPRTSGRFYEQYF
cdr3_nt: TGTGCCAGTAGTCCTAGGACTAGCGGGCGTTTCTACGAGCAGTACTTC

v_call: TRBV7-9
j_call: TRBJ1-2
d_call: NA
cdr3_aa: CASSLGQTNYGYTF
cdr3_nt: TGTGCCAGCAGCTTAGGGCAGACTAACTATGGCTACACCTTC

v_call: TRBV4-1
j_call: TRBJ2-3
d_call: NA
cdr3_aa: CASSQGPVGDTQYF
cdr3_nt: TGCGCCAGCAGCCAAGGGCCGGTCGGGGATACGCAGTATTTT

v_call: TRBV5-6
j_call: TRBJ1-1
d_call: NA
cdr3_aa: CASSFGGPTEAFF
cdr3_nt: TGTGCCAGCAGCTTCGGGGGGCCCACTGAAGCTTTCTTT

v_call: TRBV18
j_call: TRBJ1-4
d_call: NA
cdr3_aa: CASSGQRPTNEKLFF
cdr3_nt: TGTGCCAGCTCGGGGCAAAGGCCAACTAATGAAAAACTGTTTTTT

v_call: TRBV28
j_call: TRBJ1-2
d_call: TRBD1
cdr3_aa: CASSWTGGNYGYTF
cdr3_nt: TGTGCCAGCAGTTGGACAGGGGGCAACTATGGCTACACCTTC

v_call: TRBV5-5
j_call: TRBJ2-2
d_call: NA
cdr3_aa: CASRKSGNPGELFF
cdr3_nt: TGTGCCAGCAGGAAGTCAGGGAATCCCGGGGAGCTGTTTTTT

v_call: TRBV6-6
j_call: TRBJ1-5
d_call: NA
cdr3_aa: CASSYSAGTQPQHF
cdr3_nt: TGTGCCAGCAGTTACTCCGCAGGAACTCAGCCCCAGCATTTT

v_call: TRBV30
j_call: TRBJ2-1
d_call: NA
cdr3_aa: CAWSVVRYDNEQFF
cdr3_nt: TGTGCCTGGAGTGTAGTGCGGTACGACAATGAGCAGTTCTTC

v_call: TRBV28
j_call: TRBJ1-6
d_call: NA
cdr3_aa: CASSSDDTHLPLHF
cdr3_nt: TGTGCCAGCAGTTCTGATGACACCCATTTACCCCTCCACTTT

v_call: TRBV7-8
j_call: TRBJ2-5
d_call: NA
cdr3_aa: CASSHEAVQETQYF
cdr3_nt: TGTGCCAGCAGCCACGAGGCCGTCCAAGAGACCCAGTACTTC

v_call: TRBV5-1
j_call: TRBJ2-3
d_call: TRBD2
cdr3_aa: CASSWKLTSGALDTQYF
cdr3_nt: TGCGCCAGCAGCTGGAAACTGACTAGCGGGGCCTTAGATACGCAGTATTTT

v_call: TRBV5-1
j_call: TRBJ2-3
d_call: TRBD2
cdr3_aa: CASSLEAGGEADTQYF
cdr3_nt: TGCGCCAGCAGCTTGGAAGCGGGGGGCGAAGCAGATACGCAGTATTTT

v_call: TRBV7-9
j_call: TRBJ2-2
d_call: NA
cdr3_aa: CASSYPPRGATDTGELFF
cdr3_nt: TGTGCCAGCAGCTACCCCCCTCGGGGGGCCACGGACACCGGGGAGCTGTTTTTT

v_call: TRBV27
j_call: TRBJ1-5
d_call: TRBD1
cdr3_aa: CASSWTGPLNQPQHF
cdr3_nt: TGTGCCAGCAGTTGGACAGGGCCCTTGAATCAGCCCCAGCATTTT

v_call: TRBV30
j_call: TRBJ1-6
d_call: TRBD1
cdr3_aa: CAWTVAGGSPLHF
cdr3_nt: TGTGCCTGGACTGTGGCAGGGGGATCACCCCTCCACTTT

v_call: TRBV27
j_call: TRBJ2-7
d_call: TRBD2
cdr3_aa: CASTRIGGASYEQYF
cdr3_nt: TGTGCCAGCACTCGAATCGGGGGGGCCTCCTACGAGCAGTACTTC

v_call: TRBV5-1
j_call: TRBJ2-7
d_call: TRBD1
cdr3_aa: CASSLGQGVSYEQYF
cdr3_nt: TGCGCCAGCAGCTTGGGACAGGGGGTCTCCTACGAGCAGTACTTC

v_call: TRBV13
j_call: TRBJ1-2
d_call: TRBD1
cdr3_aa: CASSLRDRVLYGYTF
cdr3_nt: TGTGCCAGCAGCTTACGGGACAGGGTCCTCTATGGCTACACCTTC

v_call: TRBV5-4
j_call: TRBJ1-1
d_call: NA
cdr3_aa: CASSSVGQENTEAFF
cdr3_nt: TGTGCCAGCAGCAGTGTGGGGCAGGAGAACACTGAAGCTTTCTTT

v_call: TRBV12-5
j_call: TRBJ1-6
d_call: NA
cdr3_aa: CASGLAAGDSPLHF
cdr3_nt: TGTGCTAGTGGTTTGGCAGCCGGGGATTCACCCCTCCACTTT

v_call: TRBV7-9
j_call: TRBJ2-3
d_call: NA
cdr3_aa: CASSFQGPSTDTQYF
cdr3_nt: TGTGCCAGCAGCTTCCAGGGTCCTAGCACAGATACGCAGTATTTT

v_call: TRBV5-1
j_call: TRBJ2-5
d_call: NA
cdr3_aa: CASSSTGGNPGETQYF
cdr3_nt: TGCGCCAGCAGCTCGACTGGCGGGAACCCCGGGGAGACCCAGTACTTC

v_call: TRBV29-1
j_call: TRBJ2-5
d_call: TRBD1
cdr3_aa: CSVTGDQETQYF
cdr3_nt: TGCAGCGTCACAGGGGACCAAGAGACCCAGTACTTC

v_call: TRBV11-2
j_call: TRBJ2-7
d_call: NA
cdr3_aa: CASSLGSRSIEQYF
cdr3_nt: TGTGCCAGCAGCTTAGGATCGCGATCGATTGAGCAGTACTTC

v_call: TRBV7-9
j_call: TRBJ1-1
d_call: TRBD1
cdr3_aa: CASSLGQGNTEAFF
cdr3_nt: TGTGCCAGCAGCTTGGGACAGGGGAACACTGAAGCTTTCTTT

v_call: TRBV30
j_call: TRBJ2-1
d_call: TRBD1
cdr3_aa: CAWSAGTGDESYNEQFF
cdr3_nt: TGTGCCTGGAGTGCCGGGACAGGGGACGAATCCTACAATGAGCAGTTCTTC

v_call: TRBV11-2
j_call: TRBJ2-5
d_call: NA
cdr3_aa: CASSLTRTLQETQYF
cdr3_nt: TGTGCCAGCAGCTTGACTCGGACACTCCAAGAGACCCAGTACTTC

v_call: TRBV7-9
j_call: TRBJ1-6
d_call: NA
cdr3_aa: CASSLAGGYNSPLHF
cdr3_nt: TGTGCCAGCAGCTTAGCGGGGGGTTATAATTCACCCCTCCACTTT

v_call: TRBV4-2
j_call: TRBJ1-2
d_call: TRBD1
cdr3_aa: CASSLEDRGHGYTF
cdr3_nt: TGTGCCAGCAGCCTAGAGGACAGGGGGCACGGCTACACCTTC

v_call: TRBV6-5
j_call: TRBJ1-2
d_call: TRBD1
cdr3_aa: CASSLSRTGWGGYTF
cdr3_nt: TGTGCCAGCAGTCTATCGAGGACAGGGTGGGGTGGCTACACCTTC

v_call: TRBV5-5
j_call: TRBJ2-1
d_call: TRBD1
cdr3_aa: CASSQGTATYNEQFF
cdr3_nt: TGTGCCAGCAGCCAGGGGACAGCAACCTACAATGAGCAGTTCTTC

v_call: TRBV7-9
j_call: TRBJ2-1
d_call: TRBD1
cdr3_aa: CASSFTGQGYNEQFF
cdr3_nt: TGTGCCAGCAGCTTTACGGGACAGGGTTACAATGAGCAGTTCTTC

v_call: TRBV6-1
j_call: TRBJ2-7
d_call: TRBD1
cdr3_aa: CASSALDRGDEQYF
cdr3_nt: TGTGCCAGCAGTGCGCTGGACAGGGGTGACGAGCAGTACTTC

v_call: TRBV6-5
j_call: TRBJ2-1
d_call: TRBD2
cdr3_aa: CASSKGTSGGYEQFF
cdr3_nt: TGTGCCAGCAGTAAGGGGACTAGCGGGGGCTATGAGCAGTTCTTC

v_call: TRBV9
j_call: TRBJ2-7
d_call: TRBD1
cdr3_aa: CASNRGQGFEQYF
cdr3_nt: TGTGCCAGCAACCGGGGACAGGGCTTCGAGCAGTACTTC

v_call: TRBV10-1
j_call: TRBJ2-7
d_call: NA
cdr3_aa: CASSGSVDSYEQYF
cdr3_nt: TGCGCCAGCAGTGGGAGCGTGGACTCCTACGAGCAGTACTTC

v_call: TRBV5-1
j_call: TRBJ1-2
d_call: NA
cdr3_aa: CASSPDSQGQGYTF
cdr3_nt: TGCGCCAGCAGCCCAGATTCCCAGGGCCAGGGCTACACCTTC

v_call: TRBV7-9
j_call: TRBJ1-1
d_call: NA
cdr3_aa: CASSLLGQRNTEAFF
cdr3_nt: TGTGCCAGCAGCTTATTGGGACAAAGAAACACTGAAGCTTTCTTT

v_call: TRBV6-5
j_call: TRBJ2-7
d_call: NA
cdr3_aa: CASSPSRREQYF
cdr3_nt: TGTGCCAGCAGCCCCTCGAGGCGCGAGCAGTACTTC

v_call: TRBV4-2
j_call: TRBJ2-5
d_call: TRBD1
cdr3_aa: CASSQVTAGTGKQETQYF
cdr3_nt: TGTGCCAGCAGCCAGGTCACGGCGGGGACAGGCAAACAAGAGACCCAGTACTTC

v_call: TRBV19
j_call: TRBJ1-5
d_call: NA
cdr3_aa: CASSTLNQPQHF
cdr3_nt: TGTGCCAGTAGTACTCTAAATCAGCCCCAGCATTTT

v_call: TRBV18
j_call: TRBJ1-6
d_call: TRBD1
cdr3_aa: CASSPLDRLNSPLHF
cdr3_nt: TGTGCCAGCTCACCACTGGACAGGCTTAATTCACCCCTCCACTTT

v_call: TRBV10-1
j_call: TRBJ2-2
d_call: NA
cdr3_aa: CASAGTPSGELFF
cdr3_nt: TGCGCCAGCGCGGGAACCCCCAGCGGGGAGCTGTTTTTT